This is a list of T cell receptor beta chains from one sample in a study of blood T cell repertoires in COVID-19. Profiling relied on immunoSEQ multiplex PCR, and the TCRdb table lists in-frame clones only, not all of them. The sample includes around 100,000 clones, 75% to 90% of them seen just once. The specimen sequenced was peripheral blood. All receptors derive from a woman aged 45-59 years with COVID-19, enrolled during active disease. CDR3s include the opening cysteine and the closing phenylalanine or tryptophan. Fields, in order: D gene, V gene, J gene, clone size, CDR3 protein, CDR3 DNA. The D gene is left open where the match is weak. Rows give clone size only sometimes, using once, few, many, or a class for an expanded clone.

D: TRBD2
V: TRBV7-2
J: TRBJ2-2
size: NA
CDR3: CASSPFGGAGELFF
DNA: TGTGCCAGCAGCCCTTTCGGGGGGGCCGGGGAGCTGTTTTTT

D: NA
V: TRBV27
J: TRBJ1-5
size: NA
CDR3: CASTNGPPDRPQHF
DNA: TGTGCCAGCACAAATGGCCCCCCCGATCGGCCCCAGCATTTT

D: NA
V: TRBV18
J: TRBJ2-7
size: NA
CDR3: CASSLLSVAITYEQYF
DNA: TGTGCCAGCTCACTCCTAAGCGTCGCTATAACCTACGAGCAGTACTTC

D: NA
V: TRBV6-5
J: TRBJ2-1
size: NA
CDR3: CASSRDWPYNEQFF
DNA: TGTGCCAGCAGCCGGGACTGGCCCTACAATGAGCAGTTCTTC

D: TRBD2
V: TRBV7-3
J: TRBJ2-1
size: once
CDR3: CASSPSGGINEQFF
DNA: TGTGCCAGCAGCCCTAGCGGGGGGATCAATGAGCAGTTCTTC

D: TRBD2
V: TRBV12-5
J: TRBJ2-7
size: NA
CDR3: CASGLARGGLADLSSYEQYF
DNA: TGTGCTAGTGGTTTGGCCCGTGGGGGACTAGCGGACCTGAGCTCCTACGAGCAGTACTTC

D: NA
V: TRBV11-2
J: TRBJ1-2
size: NA
CDR3: CASSLDIAGLYGYTF
DNA: TGTGCCAGCAGCTTAGATATCGCCGGACTCTATGGCTACACCTTC

D: TRBD2
V: TRBV18
J: TRBJ2-3
size: NA
CDR3: CASSPLAGGSSTDTQYF
DNA: TGTGCCAGCTCACCCCTAGCGGGGGGCTCTAGCACAGATACGCAGTATTTT

D: TRBD2
V: TRBV19
J: TRBJ2-5
size: NA
CDR3: CASSKAGTSGQETQYF
DNA: TGTGCCAGTAGTAAAGCCGGGACTAGCGGCCAAGAGACCCAGTACTTC

D: NA
V: TRBV4-2
J: TRBJ1-2
size: NA
CDR3: CASSQGSTSNYGYTF
DNA: TGTGCCAGCAGCCAAGGGAGCACATCAAACTATGGCTACACCTTC